This T cell receptor (beta chain) derives from a study of blood T cell repertoires in COVID-19. The wider study: Sources were T cells, B-cell-depleted T cells, or PBMCs; the material itself was cDNA or gDNA.

In the authors' workflow: Scientists estimated how many nucleated cells there were by amplifying reference gene primers. Produced via immunoSEQ multiplex PCR; TCRdb's table is partial and in-frame only. For V, J and clone size, that table is used; D and trimming come from the DNA. This sample has nearly 110,000 clones, with 84% found just once. CDR1 is SGHTA and CDR2 is FQGTGA in the germline V gene. Between the trimmed V and J ends, which lost 0 bases and 5 bases, there was a span of 9 bases. The length of the CDR3 is 14 residues. This clone was detected a few times. The sample has other DNA sequences that encode this CDR3 too.

The V gene is TRBV7-3, the J gene TRBJ2-3, with D unclear. The sequencing sample was made of peripheral blood. The source is a woman aged 60-75 years with acute or convalescent COVID-19. This CDR3 reads CASSLTSSGDTQYF. The CDR3 region has the DNA TGTGCCAGCAGCTTAACGAGTAGTGGAGATACGCAGTATTTT.